This T cell receptor beta chain was documented in a study of CD8 T cells in ankylosing spondylitis. Overall study findings and caveats: As reported, disease-linked clones showed significant enrichment in matched ankylosing spondylitis synovial fluid.

Quantitative molecular-barcoded 5'-RACE generated the TCR beta libraries. TCRdb re-called the 5' RACE reads through MiXCR, storing one row per CDR3 protein. The sample shows approximately 250,000 distinct CDR3 sequences, under 35% of them seen only once. Remarks on this clonotype: What it binds is unknown.

Germline V gives CDR1 MNHEY, CDR2 SVGAGI. The CDR3 contains 15 residues. V lost 4 bases to trimming and J lost 3 bases, with 16 bases between them. The rearrangement links TRBV6-5 to TRBJ2-7; D may correspond to TRBD1 or TRBD2 (7 bases each). The receptor was derived from a male donor with ankylosing spondylitis or in good health (not recorded which). The sample consisted of blood, either unsorted or a sorted T cell fraction (not recorded which). CDR3 nucleotides: TGTGCCAGCAGTTTACACAGGGGAGGGGACTACGAGCAGTACTTC. Translation gives CASSLHRGGDYEQYF.